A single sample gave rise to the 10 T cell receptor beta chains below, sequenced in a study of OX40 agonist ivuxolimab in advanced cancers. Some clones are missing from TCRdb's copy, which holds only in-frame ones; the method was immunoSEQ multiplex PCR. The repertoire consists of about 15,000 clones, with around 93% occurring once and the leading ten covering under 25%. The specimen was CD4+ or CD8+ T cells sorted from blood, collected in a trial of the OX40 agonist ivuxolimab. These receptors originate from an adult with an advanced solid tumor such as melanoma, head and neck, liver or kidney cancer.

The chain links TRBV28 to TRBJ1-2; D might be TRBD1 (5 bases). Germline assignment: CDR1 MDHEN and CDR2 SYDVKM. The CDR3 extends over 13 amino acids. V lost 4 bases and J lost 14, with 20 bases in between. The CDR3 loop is CASSSLGAAPLTF. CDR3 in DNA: TGTGCCAGCAGTTCCCTCGGGGCAGCCCCTTTAACCTTC.

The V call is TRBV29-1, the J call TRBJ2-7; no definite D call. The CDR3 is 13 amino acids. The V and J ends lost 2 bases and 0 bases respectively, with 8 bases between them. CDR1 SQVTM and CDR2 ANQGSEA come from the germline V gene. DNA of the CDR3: TGCAGCGTTGAAAACAGAGACTCCTACGAGCAGTACTTC. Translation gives CSVENRDSYEQYF.

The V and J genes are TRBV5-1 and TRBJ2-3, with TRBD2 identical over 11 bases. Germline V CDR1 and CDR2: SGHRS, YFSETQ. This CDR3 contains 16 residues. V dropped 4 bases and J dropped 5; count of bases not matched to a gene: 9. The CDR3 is CASSPILAGEIDTQYF. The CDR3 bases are TGCGCCAGCAGCCCTATACTAGCGGGAGAGATAGATACGCAGTATTTT. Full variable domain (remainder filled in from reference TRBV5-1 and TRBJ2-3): KAGVTQTPRYLIKTRGQQVTLSCSPISGHRSVSWYQQTPGQGLQFLFEYFSETQRNKGNFPGRFSGRQFSNSRSEMNVSTLELGDSALYLCASSPILAGEIDTQYFGPGTRLTVL.

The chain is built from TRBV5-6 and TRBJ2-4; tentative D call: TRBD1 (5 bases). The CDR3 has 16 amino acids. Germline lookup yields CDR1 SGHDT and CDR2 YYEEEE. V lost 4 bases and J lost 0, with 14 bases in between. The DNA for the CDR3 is TGTGCCAGCAGCCCCGACAGTTCACTAGCCAAAAACATTCAGTACTTC. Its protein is CASSPDSSLAKNIQYF.

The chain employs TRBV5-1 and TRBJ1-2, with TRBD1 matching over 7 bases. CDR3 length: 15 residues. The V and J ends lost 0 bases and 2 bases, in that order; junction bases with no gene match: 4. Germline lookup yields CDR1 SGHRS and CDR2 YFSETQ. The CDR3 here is CASSLAPTGNYGYTF. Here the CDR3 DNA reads TGCGCCAGCAGCTTGGCACCGACAGGGAACTATGGCTACACCTTC. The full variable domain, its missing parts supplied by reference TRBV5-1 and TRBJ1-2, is KAGVTQTPRYLIKTRGQQVTLSCSPISGHRSVSWYQQTPGQGLQFLFEYFSETQRNKGNFPGRFSGRQFSNSRSEMNVSTLELGDSALYLCASSLAPTGNYGYTFGSGTRLTVV.

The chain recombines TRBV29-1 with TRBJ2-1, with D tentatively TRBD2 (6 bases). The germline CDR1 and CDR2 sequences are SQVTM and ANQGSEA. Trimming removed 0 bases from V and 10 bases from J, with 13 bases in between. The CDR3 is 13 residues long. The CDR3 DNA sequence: TGCAGCGTTGAAGAGGGCTACCGGGGGGAGCAGTTCTTC. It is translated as CSVEEGYRGEQFF.

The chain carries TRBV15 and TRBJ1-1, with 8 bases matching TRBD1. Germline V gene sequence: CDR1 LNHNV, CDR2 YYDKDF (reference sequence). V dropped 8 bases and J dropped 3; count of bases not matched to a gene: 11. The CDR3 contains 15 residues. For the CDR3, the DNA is TGTGCCACCTCGGACAGGGCGAAGGGAGACACTGAAGCTTTCTTT. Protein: CATSDRAKGDTEAFF.

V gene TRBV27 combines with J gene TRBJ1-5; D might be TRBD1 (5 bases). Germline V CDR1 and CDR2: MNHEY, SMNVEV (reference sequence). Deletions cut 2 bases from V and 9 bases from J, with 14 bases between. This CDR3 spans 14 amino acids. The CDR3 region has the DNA TGTGCCAGCAGTTTACAGGGTGGGCCGGGGCCCCAGCATTTT. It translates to CASSLQGGPGPQHF.

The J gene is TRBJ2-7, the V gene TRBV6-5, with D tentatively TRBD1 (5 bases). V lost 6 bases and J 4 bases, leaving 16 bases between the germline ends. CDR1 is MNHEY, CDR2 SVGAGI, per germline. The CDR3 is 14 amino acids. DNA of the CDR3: TGTGCCAGCAGGGATTTGGACATGCCTTACGAGCAGTACTTC. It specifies CASRDLDMPYEQYF.

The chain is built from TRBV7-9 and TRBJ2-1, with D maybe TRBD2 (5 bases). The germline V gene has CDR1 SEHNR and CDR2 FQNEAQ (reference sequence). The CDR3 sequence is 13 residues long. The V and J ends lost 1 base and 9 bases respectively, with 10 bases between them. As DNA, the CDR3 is TGTGCCAGCAGCTTAGGGGCGGGCGGTGAGCAGTTCTTC. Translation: CASSLGAGGEQFF.